Listed here are 32 T cell receptor beta chains from one sample, sequenced in a study of T cells after yellow fever vaccination. In TCRdb, the 5' RACE reads were re-called with MiXCR into one record per CDR3 protein. The table lists 150,000 to 200,000 distinct CDR3 sequences, about a tenth of them singletons. The sequenced sample was CD8+ T cells sorted from PBMCs, obtained 45 days after the yellow fever booster vaccination. The receptors were gathered from a man between 18 and 35 years old who received the YFV17D yellow fever vaccine.

This clonotype was picked up a small number of times. The chain carries TRBV15 and TRBJ1-1; D gene ambiguous. The CDR3 has 12 amino acids. Germline V gene data show CDR1 as LNHNV and CDR2 as YYDKDF (reference sequence). Trimming cost V 0 bases and J 5 bases, with 4 bases left between them. The CDR3 DNA is TGTGCCACCAGCAGAGATCAAACTGAAGCTTTCTTT. Translation: CATSRDQTEAFF.

This clonotype has a handful of counts. The rearrangement joins TRBV7-2 to TRBJ2-3, with D perhaps being TRBD1 or TRBD2 (5 bases each). V lost 5 bases, J lost 2 bases, and 14 bases lay in between. Germline CDR1 and CDR2: SGHTA and FQGNSA. The length of the CDR3 is 15 residues. The CDR3 protein is CASSPIGTITDTQYF. The CDR3 nucleotides are TGTGCCAGCAGCCCAATAGGGACGATCACAGATACGCAGTATTTT.

This chain uses TRBV5-5 with TRBJ1-6; unclear D gene. Germline assignment: CDR1 SGHKS and CDR2 YYEKEE (reference sequence). The V gene lost 5 bases and the J gene lost 3 bases, with 18 bases spanning the gap. This CDR3 region has 17 residues. The DNA for the CDR3 is TGTGCCAGCAGTCGGCAAGCTCTCTATAGCTATAATTCACCCCTCCACTTT. Translating it yields CASSRQALYSYNSPLHF.

This clonotype was seen many times. The rearrangement uses TRBV7-9 and TRBJ2-7; TRBD1 matches 8 bases. The CDR3 runs 14 residues. CDR1 SEHNR and CDR2 FQNEAQ come from the germline V gene (reference sequence). With 3 bases clipped from V and 4 bases from J, the junction kept 5 bases outside the gene matches. This chain's CDR3 is CASSLDRAQYEQYF. The CDR3 nucleotides are TGTGCCAGCAGCTTGGACAGGGCTCAATACGAGCAGTACTTC.

A few counts support this clonotype. The V gene is TRBV30, the J gene TRBJ2-7, with no clear D. Germline loops: CDR1 GTSNPN, CDR2 SVGIG (reference sequence). V lost 0 bases to trimming and J lost 2 bases, with 2 bases between them. The CDR3 length is 11 residues. CDR3 region: CAWSVTYEQYF. The DNA of the CDR3 is TGTGCCTGGAGTGTAACCTACGAGCAGTACTTC.

The table lists this clonotype with many counts. The gene calls are TRBV5-1 and TRBJ2-1; the match to TRBD2 covers 11 bases. Trimming at V came to 4 bases and at J to 5 bases, leaving 5 bases not matched to a gene. The CDR3 runs to 15 residues. From germline, CDR1 is SGHRS and CDR2 YFSETQ. CDR3 sequence: CASSGSGGANNEQFF. The CDR3 DNA is TGCGCCAGCAGCGGTAGCGGGGGGGCGAACAATGAGCAGTTCTTC.

This clonotype came up a few times. This chain joins TRBV12-3 or TRBV12-4 and TRBJ1-5; 8 bases map to TRBD1. CDR3 length: 14 residues. Trimming at V came to 4 bases and at J to 2 bases, leaving 1 base not matched to a gene. In nucleotides, the CDR3 is TGTGCCAGCAGTTCAGGGGGCGGCAATCAGCCCCAGCATTTT. This gives the protein CASSSGGGNQPQHF.

The V gene is TRBV5-1, the J gene TRBJ2-5, with a possible D match to TRBD1 (5 bases). The CDR3 has 14 residues. The V gene lost 3 bases and the J gene lost 5 bases, with 14 bases spanning the gap. The germline gives CDR1 SGHRS, CDR2 YFSETQ. This CDR3 reads CASSSRVLGETQYF. The CDR3 coding sequence is TGCGCCAGCAGCTCCAGGGTTTTGGGGGAGACCCAGTACTTC. The complete variable domain, with remaining parts taken from reference TRBV5-1 and TRBJ2-5, reads KAGVTQTPRYLIKTRGQQVTLSCSPISGHRSVSWYQQTPGQGLQFLFEYFSETQRNKGNFPGRFSGRQFSNSRSEMNVSTLELGDSALYLCASSSRVLGETQYFGPGTRLLVL.

V is TRBV6-6 and J is TRBJ1-5; D is possibly TRBD1 (5 bases). The CDR3 totals 13 residues. Between the trimmed V and J ends, which lost 1 base and 6 bases, there was a span of 7 bases. Germline V CDR1 and CDR2: MNHNY, SVGAGI (reference sequence). Here the CDR3 reads CASSYYGAQPQHF. The CDR3 DNA reads TGTGCCAGCAGTTACTATGGGGCTCAGCCCCAGCATTTT.

The chain uses TRBV4-3 and TRBJ1-2; no definite D call. Germline CDR1 and CDR2: LGHNA and YSLEER. Deletions cut 0 bases from V and 2 bases from J, with 10 bases between. This CDR3 is built from 15 residues. The CDR3 loop reads CASSQDRFVNYGYTF. The CDR3, as DNA: TGCGCCAGCAGCCAAGATCGGTTTGTCAACTATGGCTACACCTTC.

This clonotype was picked up many times. V and J are TRBV2 and TRBJ2-3, with D perhaps being TRBD1 or TRBD2 (6 bases each). Trimming took off 7 bases at V and 5 bases at J, with 13 bases between the two ends. Germline lookup yields CDR1 SNHLY and CDR2 FYNNEI. The CDR3 runs 13 residues. The CDR3 region is CASTRGGIDTQYF. The CDR3 bases are TGTGCCAGCACCCGAGGGGGGATAGATACGCAGTATTTT.

The genes are TRBV20-1 and TRBJ1-6; perhaps TRBD1 as D (5 bases). The V end lost 4 bases, the J end lost 9 bases, and 13 bases lay between the germline ends. The CDR3 is 13 amino acids. Germline V lookup: CDR1 DFQATT, CDR2 SNEGSKA (reference sequence). CDR3 DNA: TGCAGTGCTAAAGACAGTTCCGTTTCACCCCTCCACTTT. Translating it yields CSAKDSSVSPLHF.

Note on this clonotype: One junction end does not reproduce the germline sequence, and a read error may be involved. This chain uses TRBV20-1 with TRBJ1-1; no clear D. CDR3 size: 12 residues. Germline-derived CDR1 and CDR2 are DFQATT and SNEGSKA (reference sequence). The CDR3 sequence: CIAREGGTEAFF. CDR3 DNA sequence: TGCATTGCTAGAGAGGGTGGCACTGAAGCTTTCTTT.

This chain connects TRBV7-2 to TRBJ2-7, with 8 positions matching TRBD1. The CDR3 loop spans 14 amino acids. CDR1 is SGHTA, CDR2 FQGNSA, per germline. With 5 bases clipped from V and 2 bases from J, the junction kept 5 bases outside the gene matches. CDR3: CASSPRQGTYEQYF. The CDR3 DNA is TGTGCCAGCAGCCCGAGACAGGGGACCTACGAGCAGTACTTC.

This clonotype was observed a handful of times. V usage is TRBV19 and J usage is TRBJ2-4, with D perhaps matching TRBD1 (6 bases). The germline V gene encodes CDR1 LNHDA and CDR2 SQIVND (reference sequence). CDR3 length: 16 amino acids. Trimming removed 4 bases at V and 6 bases at J, with 19 bases between. In DNA, the CDR3 is TGTGCCAGTAGTACCCTACCACAGGGAATCGGAAACATTCAGTACTTC. This translates into CASSTLPQGIGNIQYF.

The chain links TRBV30 to TRBJ1-3, with no clear D. The V and J ends lost 0 bases and 2 bases respectively, with 5 bases between them. Germline V gene lookup returns CDR1 GTSNPN and CDR2 SVGIG (reference sequence). This CDR3 is 13 amino acids long. CDR3 nucleotides: TGTGCCTGGAGTGTGGCAGCTGGAAACACCATATATTTT. Protein sequence: CAWSVAAGNTIYF. Full variable domain (remainder filled in from reference TRBV30 and TRBJ1-3): SQTIHQWPATLVQPVGSPLSLECTVEGTSNPNLYWYRQAAGRGLQLLFYSVGIGQISSEVPQNLSASRPQDRQFILSSKKLLLSDSGFYLCAWSVAAGNTIYFGEGSWLTVV.

The chain joins TRBV7-9 to TRBJ1-6, with D hard to call. Germline V CDR1 and CDR2: SEHNR, FQNEAQ (reference sequence). V was trimmed by 4 bases and J by 9 bases, leaving 7 bases between them. CDR3 size: 12 residues. This CDR3 reads CASSSDSSPLHF. The CDR3 region has the DNA TGTGCCAGCAGCTCCGACTCTTCACCCCTCCACTTT.

This clonotype showed up just a few times. The chain joins TRBV7-9 to TRBJ2-1, with TRBD2 matching 14 bases. Germline CDR1 is SEHNR and CDR2 is FQNEAQ (reference sequence). This CDR3 is built from 16 residues. The V segment lost 6 bases and the J segment 9 bases; nucleotides outside the gene matches: 10. This CDR3 reads CASSTPGLAGGVEQFF. Written as DNA, the CDR3 is TGTGCCAGCAGTACTCCCGGACTAGCGGGGGGCGTTGAGCAGTTCTTC.

The gene calls are TRBV6-5 and TRBJ2-2; D is ambiguous. From germline, CDR1 is MNHEY and CDR2 SVGAGI. The CDR3 runs to 16 residues. V was pared by 2 bases and J by 3 bases, with 13 bases between. CDR3 amino acids: CASSYTLSFDTGELFF. DNA for the CDR3: TGTGCCAGCAGTTACACCTTGAGTTTCGACACCGGGGAGCTGTTTTTT.

The chain joins TRBV4-2 to TRBJ2-1, with 11 bases that match TRBD2. Germline V gene lookup returns CDR1 LGHNA and CDR2 YNFKEQ. Trimming took 1 base from V and 8 from J; bases not matched to a gene: 4. The CDR3 is 15 residues long. CDR3 nucleotide sequence: TGTGCCAGCAGCCAAGTACTAGCGGGGGACTATGAGCAGTTCTTC. Its translation is CASSQVLAGDYEQFF.

This rearrangement joins TRBV7-2 to TRBJ1-1, with a possible D match to TRBD1 (6 bases). CDR1 is SGHTA, CDR2 FQGNSA, per germline. Deletions cut 4 bases from V and 1 base from J, with 13 bases between. The CDR3 covers 15 residues. Here the CDR3 reads CASSWGEGGNTEAFF. CDR3 in DNA: TGTGCCAGCAGCTGGGGCGAGGGGGGGAACACTGAAGCTTTCTTT.

The gene calls are TRBV5-6 and TRBJ1-6; D gene uncertain. Germline assignment: CDR1 SGHDT and CDR2 YYEEEE. V was cut by 3 bases and J by 0 bases, with 4 bases left in between. The CDR3 covers 14 residues. CDR3 in amino acids: CASSWVSYNSPLHF. The CDR3 DNA is TGTGCCAGCAGCTGGGTCTCCTATAATTCACCCCTCCACTTT.

V usage is TRBV7-9 and J usage is TRBJ1-2; D gene uncertain. Germline V gene sequence: CDR1 SEHNR, CDR2 FQNEAQ (reference sequence). The CDR3 consists of 12 residues. Trimming cost V 4 bases and J 5 bases, with 8 bases left between them. The CDR3 region is CASSSQTYGYTF. The CDR3 nucleotides are TGTGCCAGCAGCTCACAAACATATGGCTACACCTTC.

This clonotype was counted only a few times. This chain uses TRBV27 with TRBJ1-1; possibly TRBD1 for D (5 bases). With 4 bases removed from V and 4 bases from J, the gap between germline ends came to 13 bases. Germline-derived CDR1 and CDR2 are MNHEY and SMNVEV (reference sequence). There are 14 residues in the CDR3. CDR3 sequence reads: CASSSGGRGTEAFF. The CDR3 DNA is TGTGCCAGCAGTTCCGGGGGTAGGGGCACTGAAGCTTTCTTT.

This clonotype has more than one count but fewer than ten. The chain joins TRBV12-3 or TRBV12-4 to TRBJ2-1; 8 nucleotides match TRBD2. Trimming at V came to 8 bases and at J to 9 bases, leaving 9 bases not matched to a gene. The CDR3 runs to 13 residues. CDR3 region: CASGREGEGEQFF. The CDR3, as DNA: TGTGCCAGCGGTCGGGAGGGGGAGGGTGAGCAGTTCTTC.

The chain links TRBV6-6 to TRBJ2-4; D might be TRBD1 or TRBD2, each matching 6 bases. Germline CDR1 and CDR2: MNHNY and SVGAGI (reference sequence). Trimming removed 0 bases from V and 1 base from J, with 10 bases in between. This CDR3 has 16 residues. The CDR3 region has the DNA TGTGCCAGCAGTTACTCAGGGGGGATGGCCAAAAACATTCAGTACTTC. Translation: CASSYSGGMAKNIQYF.

This clonotype was observed a handful of times. The chain joins TRBV7-9 to TRBJ2-3; D remains ambiguous. Trimming removed 4 bases at V and 3 bases at J, with 14 bases between. The germline V gene encodes CDR1 SEHNR and CDR2 FQNEAQ (reference sequence). This CDR3 has 15 residues. The CDR3 bases are TGTGCCAGCAGCTCAACTGGTTACGGTACAGATACGCAGTATTTT. It translates to CASSSTGYGTDTQYF. Based on the CDR3 plus reference TRBV7-9 and TRBJ2-3, the full variable domain is DTGVSQNPRHKITKRGQNVTFRCDPISEHNRLYWYRQTLGQGPEFLTYFQNEAQLEKSRLLSDRFSAERPKGSFSTLEIQRTEQGDSAMYLCASSSTGYGTDTQYFGPGTRLTVL.

This clonotype showed up just a few times. The rearrangement links TRBV4-3 to TRBJ2-1, with D uncertain. V dropped 1 base and J dropped 0 bases, with 10 bases sitting between them. The CDR3 is 16 amino acids. Germline values: CDR1 LGHNA, CDR2 YSLEER. This CDR3 is CASSQVLGNSYNEQFF. The CDR3 DNA sequence: TGCGCCAGCAGCCAAGTCTTGGGAAACTCCTACAATGAGCAGTTCTTC.

This clonotype was seen once. In this CDR3 the conserved last residue, phenylalanine or tryptophan, is missing, so a read error is likely. Because the CDR3's place on the DNA is in doubt, the DNA is left out and the CDR3 is given as listed by TCRdb. The V gene is TRBV6-5, the J gene TRBJ2-5; TRBD2, the D gene given by the table, was not confirmed from the DNA. Germline V lookup: CDR1 MNHEY, CDR2 SVGAGI. The CDR3 has 11 amino acids, counting both end residues. The CDR3 spells CASSYSQRGAV.

This clonotype turned up a few times. V and J are TRBV7-9 and TRBJ2-3, with D perhaps matching TRBD1 (6 bases). Germline lookup yields CDR1 SEHNR and CDR2 FQNEAQ (reference sequence). V was trimmed by 2 bases and J by 3 bases, leaving 15 bases between them. CDR3 length: 16 amino acids. The CDR3 nucleotides read TGTGCCAGCAGCTTAAGACAGGCGTACCCGACAGATACGCAGTATTTT. It encodes CASSLRQAYPTDTQYF.

This clonotype was observed a few times. V and J are TRBV6-6 and TRBJ1-2; weak D call: TRBD1 (6 bases). The V end was cut by 7 bases, the J end by 4 bases, with 19 bases between. The CDR3 is made up of 15 amino acids. Germline-derived CDR1 and CDR2 are MNHNY and SVGAGI (reference sequence). The CDR3 DNA is TGTGCCAGCATCTCCCCCGGACAGATCACCTATGGCTACACCTTC. Its translation is CASISPGQITYGYTF.

This clonotype was counted a few times. The CDR3 spells CASSYRGGHGTDTQYF. CDR3 DNA: TGTGCCAGCAGTTATCGCGGGGGTCACGGGACAGATACGCAGTATTTT. The V call is TRBV6-2 or TRBV6-3, the J call TRBJ2-3; the match to TRBD2 covers 7 bases. This CDR3 comprises 16 residues. Trimming took 3 bases from V and 3 from J; bases not matched to a gene: 9. The germline CDR1 and CDR2 sequences are MNHEY and SVGEGT.